This passage covers 2 T cell receptor beta chains from one sample sequenced in a study of T cell clones after liver transplantation. The repertoire was sequenced with immunoSEQ multiplex PCR; TCRdb's copy has only in-frame clones and lacks some. The sample has approximately 68,000 clones; 80% are singletons. The sample was CD4+ T cells from blood, taken before liver transplant. These receptors all stem from a human donor who received a liver transplant.

This chain connects TRBV29-1 to TRBJ1-1; D remains ambiguous. With 4 bases removed from V and 1 base from J, the gap between germline ends came to 13 bases. This CDR3 contains 14 residues. Germline V lookup: CDR1 SQVTM, CDR2 ANQGSEA. CDR3 sequence (DNA): TGCAGCGTTGGCTTGCCTCGAAGGAACACTGAAGCTTTCTTT. Translating gives CSVGLPRRNTEAFF.

The genes are TRBV29-1 and TRBJ2-2; 9 bases match TRBD2. CDR1 is SQVTM, CDR2 ANQGSEA, per germline. V shed 7 bases and J 4 bases; nucleotides not matched to a gene: 10. The CDR3 loop spans 15 amino acids. CDR3 amino acids: CSAKSSGKFTGELFF. CDR3 DNA sequence: TGCAGCGCCAAATCTAGCGGGAAGTTCACCGGGGAGCTGTTTTTT.